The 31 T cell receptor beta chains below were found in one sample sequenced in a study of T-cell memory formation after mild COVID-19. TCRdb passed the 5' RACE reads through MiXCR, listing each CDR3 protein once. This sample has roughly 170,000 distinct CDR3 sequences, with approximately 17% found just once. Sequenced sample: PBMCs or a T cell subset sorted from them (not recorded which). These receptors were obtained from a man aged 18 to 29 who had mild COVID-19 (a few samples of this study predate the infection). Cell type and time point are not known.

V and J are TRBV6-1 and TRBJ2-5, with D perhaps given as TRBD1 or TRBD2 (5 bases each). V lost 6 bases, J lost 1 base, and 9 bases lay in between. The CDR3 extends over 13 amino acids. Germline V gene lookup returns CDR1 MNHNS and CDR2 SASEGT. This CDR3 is CASSRDLQETQYF. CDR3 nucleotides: TGTGCCAGCAGCCGGGACCTCCAAGAGACCCAGTACTTC.

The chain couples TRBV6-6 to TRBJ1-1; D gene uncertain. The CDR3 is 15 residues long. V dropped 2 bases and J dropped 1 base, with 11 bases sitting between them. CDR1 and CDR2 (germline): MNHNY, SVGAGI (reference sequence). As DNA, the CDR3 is TGTGCCAGCAGTTACCCCGCTGAACCGAACACTGAAGCTTTCTTT. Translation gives CASSYPAEPNTEAFF.

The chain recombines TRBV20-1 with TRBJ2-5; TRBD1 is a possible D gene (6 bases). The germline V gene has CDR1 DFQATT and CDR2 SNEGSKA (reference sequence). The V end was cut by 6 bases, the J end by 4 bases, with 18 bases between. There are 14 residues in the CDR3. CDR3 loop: CSARRTTRGETQYF. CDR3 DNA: TGCAGTGCCCGGAGGACAACCAGGGGAGAGACCCAGTACTTC.

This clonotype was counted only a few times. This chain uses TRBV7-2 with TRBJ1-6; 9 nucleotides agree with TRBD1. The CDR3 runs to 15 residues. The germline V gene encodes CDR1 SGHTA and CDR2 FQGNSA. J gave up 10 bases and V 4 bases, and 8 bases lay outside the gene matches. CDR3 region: CASSSGGQGRSPLHF. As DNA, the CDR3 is TGTGCCAGCAGCTCCGGGGGACAGGGTAGATCACCCCTCCACTTT.

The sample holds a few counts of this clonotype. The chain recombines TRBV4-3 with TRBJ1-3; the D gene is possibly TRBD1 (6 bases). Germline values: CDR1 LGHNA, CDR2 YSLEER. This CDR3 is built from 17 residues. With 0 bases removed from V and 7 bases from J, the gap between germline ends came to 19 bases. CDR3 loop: CASSQDVGRTERNTIYF. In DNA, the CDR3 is TGCGCCAGCAGCCAAGACGTTGGCAGGACAGAGAGGAACACCATATATTTT.

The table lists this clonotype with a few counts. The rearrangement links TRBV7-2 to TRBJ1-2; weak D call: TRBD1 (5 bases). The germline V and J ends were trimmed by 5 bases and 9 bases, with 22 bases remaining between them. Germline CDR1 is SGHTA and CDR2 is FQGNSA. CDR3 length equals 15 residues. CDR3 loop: CASSQPGPPTISYTF. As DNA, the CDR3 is TGTGCCAGCAGCCAGCCGGGACCGCCAACTATTAGCTACACCTTC.

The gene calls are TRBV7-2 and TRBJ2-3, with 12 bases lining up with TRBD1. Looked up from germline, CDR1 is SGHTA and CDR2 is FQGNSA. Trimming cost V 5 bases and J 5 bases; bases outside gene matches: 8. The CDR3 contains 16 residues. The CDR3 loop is CASSPHRDRGRDTQYF. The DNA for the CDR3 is TGTGCCAGCAGCCCCCACCGGGACAGGGGGCGAGATACGCAGTATTTT.

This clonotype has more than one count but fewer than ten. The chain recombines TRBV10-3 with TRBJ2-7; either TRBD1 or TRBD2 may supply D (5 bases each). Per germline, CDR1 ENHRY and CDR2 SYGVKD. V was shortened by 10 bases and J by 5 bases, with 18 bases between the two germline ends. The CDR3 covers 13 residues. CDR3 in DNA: TGTGCCACCCGGGGACCCACGGAGGACGAGCAGTACTTC. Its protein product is CATRGPTEDEQYF.

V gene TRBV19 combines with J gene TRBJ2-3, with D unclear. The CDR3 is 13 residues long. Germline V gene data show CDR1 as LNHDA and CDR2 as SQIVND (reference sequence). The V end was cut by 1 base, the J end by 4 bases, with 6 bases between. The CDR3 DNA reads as TGTGCCAGTAGTATAGCGTCGGCAGATACGCAGTATTTT. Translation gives CASSIASADTQYF.

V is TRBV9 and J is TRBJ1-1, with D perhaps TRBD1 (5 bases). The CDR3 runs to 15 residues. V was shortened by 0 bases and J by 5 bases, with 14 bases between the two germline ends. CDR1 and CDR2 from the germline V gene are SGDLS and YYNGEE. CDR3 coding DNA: TGTGCCAGCAGCGTAGGCCCGCTACAGGATACTGAAGCTTTCTTT. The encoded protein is CASSVGPLQDTEAFF.

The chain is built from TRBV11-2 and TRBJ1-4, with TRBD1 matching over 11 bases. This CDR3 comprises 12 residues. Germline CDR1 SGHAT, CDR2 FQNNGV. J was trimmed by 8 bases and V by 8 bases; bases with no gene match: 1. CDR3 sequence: CASGQGAEKLFF. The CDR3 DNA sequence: TGTGCCAGCGGACAGGGGGCGGAAAAACTGTTTTTT.

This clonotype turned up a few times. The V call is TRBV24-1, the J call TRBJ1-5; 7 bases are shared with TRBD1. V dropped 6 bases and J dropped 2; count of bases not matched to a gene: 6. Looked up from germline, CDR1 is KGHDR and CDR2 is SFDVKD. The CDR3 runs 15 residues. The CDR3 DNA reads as TGTGCCACCAGTTCCGGACAGGCGGGCAATCAGCCCCAGCATTTT. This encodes CATSSGQAGNQPQHF.

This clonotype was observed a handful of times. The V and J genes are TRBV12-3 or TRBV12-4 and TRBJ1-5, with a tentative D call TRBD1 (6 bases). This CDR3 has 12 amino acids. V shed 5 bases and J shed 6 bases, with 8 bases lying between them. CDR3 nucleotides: TGTGCCAGCAGTCCAGGGGTTCAGCCCCAGCATTTT. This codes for CASSPGVQPQHF.

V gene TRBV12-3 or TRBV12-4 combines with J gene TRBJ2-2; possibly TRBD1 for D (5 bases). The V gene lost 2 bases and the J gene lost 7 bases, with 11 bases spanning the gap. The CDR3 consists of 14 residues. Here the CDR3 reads CASSLWQGGGELFF. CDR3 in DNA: TGTGCCAGCAGTTTATGGCAGGGCGGCGGGGAGCTGTTTTTT.

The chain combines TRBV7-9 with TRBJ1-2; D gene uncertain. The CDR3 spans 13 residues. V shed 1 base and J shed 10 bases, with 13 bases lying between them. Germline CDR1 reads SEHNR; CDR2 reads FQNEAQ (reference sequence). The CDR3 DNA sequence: TGTGCCAGCAGCTTAGTCGCGGTTAATGTCTACACCTTC. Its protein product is CASSLVAVNVYTF. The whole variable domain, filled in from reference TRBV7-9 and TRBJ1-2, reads DTGVSQNPRHKITKRGQNVTFRCDPISEHNRLYWYRQTLGQGPEFLTYFQNEAQLEKSRLLSDRFSAERPKGSFSTLEIQRTEQGDSAMYLCASSLVAVNVYTFGSGTRLTVV.

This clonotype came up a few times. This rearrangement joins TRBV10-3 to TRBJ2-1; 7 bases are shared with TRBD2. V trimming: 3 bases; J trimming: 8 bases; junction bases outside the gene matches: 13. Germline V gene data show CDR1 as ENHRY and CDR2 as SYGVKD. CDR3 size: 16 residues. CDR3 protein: CAISEHGGMGGDEQFF. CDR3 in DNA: TGTGCCATCAGTGAACACGGCGGGATGGGGGGGGATGAGCAGTTCTTC.

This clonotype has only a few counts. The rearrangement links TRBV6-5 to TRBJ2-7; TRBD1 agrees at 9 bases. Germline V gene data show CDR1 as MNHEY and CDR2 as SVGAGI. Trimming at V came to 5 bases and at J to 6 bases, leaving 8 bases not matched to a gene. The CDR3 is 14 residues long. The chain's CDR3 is CASSNPGQGSEQYF. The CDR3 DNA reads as TGTGCCAGCAGTAACCCGGGACAGGGAAGCGAGCAGTACTTC.

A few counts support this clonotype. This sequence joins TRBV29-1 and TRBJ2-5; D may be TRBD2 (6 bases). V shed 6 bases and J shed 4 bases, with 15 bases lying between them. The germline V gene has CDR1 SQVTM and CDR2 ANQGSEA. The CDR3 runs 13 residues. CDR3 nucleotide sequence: TGCAGCGTCCGCGGGGTGGGCTCAGAGACCCAGTACTTC. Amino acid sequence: CSVRGVGSETQYF.

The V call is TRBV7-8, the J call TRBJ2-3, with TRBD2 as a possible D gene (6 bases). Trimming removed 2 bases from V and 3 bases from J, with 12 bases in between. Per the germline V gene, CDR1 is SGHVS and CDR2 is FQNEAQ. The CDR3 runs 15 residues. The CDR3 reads CASSLYPSATDTQYF. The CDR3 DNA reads TGTGCCAGCAGCTTATACCCTAGCGCTACAGATACGCAGTATTTT.

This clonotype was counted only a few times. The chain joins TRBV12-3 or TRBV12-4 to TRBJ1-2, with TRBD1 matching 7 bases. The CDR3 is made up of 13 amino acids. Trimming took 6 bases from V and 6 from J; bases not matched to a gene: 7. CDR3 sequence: CASRLQGRHGYTF. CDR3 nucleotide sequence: TGTGCCAGCAGATTACAGGGGAGGCATGGCTACACCTTC.

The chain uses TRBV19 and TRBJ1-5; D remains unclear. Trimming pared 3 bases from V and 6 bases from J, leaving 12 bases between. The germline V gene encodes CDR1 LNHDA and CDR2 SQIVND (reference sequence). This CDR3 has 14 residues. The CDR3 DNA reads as TGTGCCAGTAGTATGGGCGTACTCCCTCAGCCCCAGCATTTT. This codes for CASSMGVLPQPQHF.

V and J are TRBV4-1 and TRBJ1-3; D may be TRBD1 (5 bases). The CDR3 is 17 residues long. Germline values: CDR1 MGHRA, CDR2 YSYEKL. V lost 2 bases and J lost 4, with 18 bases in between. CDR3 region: CASSQSLGREKGNTIYF. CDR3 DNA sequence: TGCGCCAGCAGCCAATCTTTGGGCAGGGAAAAAGGAAACACCATATATTTT.

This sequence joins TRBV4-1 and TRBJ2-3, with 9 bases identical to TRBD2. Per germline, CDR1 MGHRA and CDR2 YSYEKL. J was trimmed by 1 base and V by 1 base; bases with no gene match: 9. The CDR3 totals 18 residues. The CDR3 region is CASSQGGRGGLGTDTQYF. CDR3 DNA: TGCGCCAGCAGCCAAGGTGGGCGGGGGGGCTTAGGCACAGATACGCAGTATTTT.

The CDR3 DNA is TGTGCCAGCTCACCACCGGGGGCCCCATACGAGCAGTACGTC. Its protein is CASSPPGAPYEQYV. The chain employs TRBV18 and TRBJ2-7; D is perhaps TRBD1 (6 bases). Trimming cost V 0 bases and J 4 bases, with 10 bases left between them. CDR3 size: 14 residues. Germline V gene lookup returns CDR1 KGHSH and CDR2 LQKENI.

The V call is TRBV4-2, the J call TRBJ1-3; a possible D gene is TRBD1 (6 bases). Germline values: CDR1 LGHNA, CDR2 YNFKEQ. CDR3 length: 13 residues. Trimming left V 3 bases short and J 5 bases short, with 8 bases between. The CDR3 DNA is TGTGCCAGCAGCCAGGGACATCGAAACACCATATATTTT. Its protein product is CASSQGHRNTIYF.

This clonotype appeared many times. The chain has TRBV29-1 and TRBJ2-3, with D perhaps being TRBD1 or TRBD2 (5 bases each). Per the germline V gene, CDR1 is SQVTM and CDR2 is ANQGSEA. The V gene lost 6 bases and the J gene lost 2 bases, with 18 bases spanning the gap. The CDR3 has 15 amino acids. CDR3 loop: CSVAPPGASTDTQYF. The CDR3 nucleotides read TGCAGCGTCGCCCCGCCCGGGGCCTCCACAGATACGCAGTATTTT.

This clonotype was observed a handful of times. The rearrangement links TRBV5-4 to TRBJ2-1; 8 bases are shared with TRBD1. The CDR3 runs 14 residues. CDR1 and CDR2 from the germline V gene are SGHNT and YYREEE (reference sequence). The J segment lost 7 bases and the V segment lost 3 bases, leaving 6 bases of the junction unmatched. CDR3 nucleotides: TGTGCCAGCAGCTCGCGGACAGGGCTTAATGAGCAGTTCTTC. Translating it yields CASSSRTGLNEQFF.

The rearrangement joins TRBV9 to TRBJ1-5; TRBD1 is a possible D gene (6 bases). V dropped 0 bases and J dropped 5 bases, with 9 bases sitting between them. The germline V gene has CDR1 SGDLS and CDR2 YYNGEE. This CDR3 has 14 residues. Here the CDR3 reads CASSVEPGDQPQHF. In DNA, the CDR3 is TGTGCCAGCAGCGTAGAGCCAGGGGATCAGCCCCAGCATTTT.

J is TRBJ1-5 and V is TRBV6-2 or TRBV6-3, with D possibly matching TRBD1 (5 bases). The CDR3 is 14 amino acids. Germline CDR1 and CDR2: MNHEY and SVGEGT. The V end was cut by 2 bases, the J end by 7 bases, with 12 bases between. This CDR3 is CASSYPLRDQPQHF. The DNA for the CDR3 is TGTGCCAGCAGTTACCCCTTACGGGACCAGCCCCAGCATTTT.

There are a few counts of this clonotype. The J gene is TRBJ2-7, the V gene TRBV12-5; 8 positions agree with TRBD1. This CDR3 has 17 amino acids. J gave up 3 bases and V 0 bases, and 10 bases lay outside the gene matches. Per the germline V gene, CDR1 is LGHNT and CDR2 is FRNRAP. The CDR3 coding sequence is TGTGCTAGTGGTTTGGTACTCCGGGACAGGTGGGGCTACGAGCAGTACGTC. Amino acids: CASGLVLRDRWGYEQYV.

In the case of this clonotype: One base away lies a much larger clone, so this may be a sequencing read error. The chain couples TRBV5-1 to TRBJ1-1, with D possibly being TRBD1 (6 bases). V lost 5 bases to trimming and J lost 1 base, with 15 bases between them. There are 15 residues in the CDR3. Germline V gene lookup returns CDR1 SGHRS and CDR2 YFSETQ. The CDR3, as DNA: TGCGCCAGCAGATTCGCAGGGGACACGAACACTGAAGCTTTCTTT. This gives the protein CASRFAGDTNTEAFF. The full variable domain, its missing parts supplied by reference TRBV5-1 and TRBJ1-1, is KAGVTQTPRYLIKTRGQQVTLSCSPISGHRSVSWYQQTPGQGLQFLFEYFSETQRNKGNFPGRFSGRQFSNSRSEMNVSTLELGDSALYLCASRFAGDTNTEAFFGQGTRLTVV.